This TCR beta chain was captured in a study of molecular identifiers for immune sequencing clone quantification. The study's findings and limits: It was shown that clones above 20 RNA copies held over 98% of effector molecules, but under 1% in naive cells.

This clonotype was seen at least ten times. Its matching antigen is unknown. One entry per CDR3 protein, called by TCRdb with MiXCR from the PCR reads. The sample has just over 40,000 distinct CDR3 sequences, around a sixth seen once. The CDR3 has 12 amino acids. Trimming removed 0 bases from V and 6 bases from J, with 9 bases in between. Germline-derived CDR1 and CDR2 are DFQATT and SNEGSKA (reference sequence). The chain recombines TRBV20-1 with TRBJ2-7; no firm D call. The sequencing sample was made of naive CD8+ T cells from blood, with Jurkat cell RNA spiked in. Subset specified: FACS-sorted CD8+CD4-CCR7+CD45RA+ naive T cells. This TCR was sampled from a human donor in good health. Some libraries in this study had Jurkat cell RNA spiked in. The CDR3, as DNA: TGCAGTGCTAGAGATCCCACCTTCGAGCAGTACTTC. This translates into CSARDPTFEQYF.